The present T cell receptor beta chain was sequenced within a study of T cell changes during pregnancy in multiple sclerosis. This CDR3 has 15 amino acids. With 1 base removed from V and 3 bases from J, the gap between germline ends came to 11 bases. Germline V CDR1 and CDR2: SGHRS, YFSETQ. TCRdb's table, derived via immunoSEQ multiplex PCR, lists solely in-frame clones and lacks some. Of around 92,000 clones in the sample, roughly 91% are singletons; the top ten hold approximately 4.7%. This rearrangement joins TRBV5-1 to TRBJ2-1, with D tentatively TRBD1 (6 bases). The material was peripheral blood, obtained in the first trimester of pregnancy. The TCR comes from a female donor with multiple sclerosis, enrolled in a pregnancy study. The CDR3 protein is CASSLTGNVYNEQFF. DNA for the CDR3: TGCGCCAGCAGCTTGACAGGGAACGTCTACAATGAGCAGTTCTTC.